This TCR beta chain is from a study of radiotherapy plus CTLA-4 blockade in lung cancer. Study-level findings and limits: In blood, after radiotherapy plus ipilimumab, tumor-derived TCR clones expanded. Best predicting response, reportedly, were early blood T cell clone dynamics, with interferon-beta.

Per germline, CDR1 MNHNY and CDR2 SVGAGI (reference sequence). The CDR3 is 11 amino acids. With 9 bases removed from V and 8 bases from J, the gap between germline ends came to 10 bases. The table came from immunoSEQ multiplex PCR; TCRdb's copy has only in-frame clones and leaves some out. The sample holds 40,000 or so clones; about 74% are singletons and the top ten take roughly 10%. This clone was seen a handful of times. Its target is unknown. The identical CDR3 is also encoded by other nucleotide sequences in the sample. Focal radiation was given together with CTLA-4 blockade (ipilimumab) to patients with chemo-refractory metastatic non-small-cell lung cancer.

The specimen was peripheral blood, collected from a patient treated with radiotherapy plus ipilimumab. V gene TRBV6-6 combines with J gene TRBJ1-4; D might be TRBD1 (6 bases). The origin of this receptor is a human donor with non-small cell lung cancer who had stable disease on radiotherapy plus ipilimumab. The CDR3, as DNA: TGTGCCAGTTCTAGGGGGGAAAAACTGTTTTTT. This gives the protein CASSRGEKLFF.